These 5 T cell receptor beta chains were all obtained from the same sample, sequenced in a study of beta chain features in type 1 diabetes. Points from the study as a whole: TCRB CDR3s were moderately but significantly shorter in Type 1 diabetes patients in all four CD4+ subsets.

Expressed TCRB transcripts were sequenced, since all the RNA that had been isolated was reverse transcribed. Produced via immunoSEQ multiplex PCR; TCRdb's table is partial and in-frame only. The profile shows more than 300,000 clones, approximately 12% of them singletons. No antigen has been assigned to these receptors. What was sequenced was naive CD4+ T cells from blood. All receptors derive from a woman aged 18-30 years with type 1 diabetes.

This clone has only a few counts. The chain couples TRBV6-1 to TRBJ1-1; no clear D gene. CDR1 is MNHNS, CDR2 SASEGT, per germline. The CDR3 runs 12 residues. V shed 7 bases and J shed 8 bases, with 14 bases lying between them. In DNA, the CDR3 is TGTGCCAGCACCCCGGGCGGGCCAGAAGCTTTCTTT. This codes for CASTPGGPEAFF.

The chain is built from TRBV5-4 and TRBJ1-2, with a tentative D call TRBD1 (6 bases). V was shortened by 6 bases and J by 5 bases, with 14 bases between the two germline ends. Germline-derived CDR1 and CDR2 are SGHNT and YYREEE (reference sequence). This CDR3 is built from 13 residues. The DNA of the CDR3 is TGTGCCAGCATACAGGGAGGGGCGTATGGCTACACCTTC. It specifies CASIQGGAYGYTF.

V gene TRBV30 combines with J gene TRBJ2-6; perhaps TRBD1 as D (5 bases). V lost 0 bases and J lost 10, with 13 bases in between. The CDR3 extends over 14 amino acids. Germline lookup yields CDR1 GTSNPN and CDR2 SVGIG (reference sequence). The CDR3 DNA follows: TGTGCCTGGAGTGTGAAGGGGAAAAAAAACGTCCTGACTTTC. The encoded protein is CAWSVKGKKNVLTF.

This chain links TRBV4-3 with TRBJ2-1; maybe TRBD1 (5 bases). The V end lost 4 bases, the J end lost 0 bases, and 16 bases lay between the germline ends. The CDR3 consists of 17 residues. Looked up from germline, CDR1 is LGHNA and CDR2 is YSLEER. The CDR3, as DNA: TGCGCCAGCAGCCCAGGGCTAGGTGGTAGCTCCTACAATGAGCAGTTCTTC. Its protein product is CASSPGLGGSSYNEQFF.

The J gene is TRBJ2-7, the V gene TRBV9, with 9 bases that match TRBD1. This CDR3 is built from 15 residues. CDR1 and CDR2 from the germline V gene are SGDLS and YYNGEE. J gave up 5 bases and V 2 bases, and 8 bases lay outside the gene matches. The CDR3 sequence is CASSVGTGFLDEQYF. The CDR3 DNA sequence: TGTGCCAGCAGCGTCGGGACAGGGTTTCTCGACGAGCAGTACTTC.